What follows are 3 T cell receptor beta chains derived from one specimen sequenced in a study of control samples from healthy donors and cancer patients. Some clones are missing from TCRdb's copy, which holds only in-frame ones; the method was immunoSEQ multiplex PCR. This sample carries about 22,000 clones, roughly four fifths of them seen once, and the ten largest clones take 25% to 30%. Sequenced: PBMCs. The receptors originated from a man aged 60 to 75 with head and neck cancer.

This chain connects TRBV2 to TRBJ2-1; 11 positions agree with TRBD1. The CDR3 covers 16 residues. The trim removed 6 bases at V and 3 bases at J, leaving 7 bases unmatched. Looked up from germline, CDR1 is SNHLY and CDR2 is FYNNEI. CDR3 sequence reads: CASRAGTGGNYNEQFF. The CDR3 DNA is TGTGCCAGCAGGGCTGGGACAGGGGGTAACTACAATGAGCAGTTCTTC.

The chain links TRBV5-6 to TRBJ2-5, with a possible D match to TRBD1 (5 bases). The CDR3 runs to 15 residues. Per the germline V gene, CDR1 is SGHDT and CDR2 is YYEEEE. Trimming cost V 1 base and J 2 bases, with 12 bases left between them. DNA of the CDR3: TGTGCCAGCAGCTTGCCTCCAGGGCGTCAAGAGACCCAGTACTTC. Its protein product is CASSLPPGRQETQYF.

The CDR3 is CASSPLQGRAVGGTDTQYF. In nucleotides, the CDR3 is TGTGCCAGTAGTCCCCTCCAGGGGAGGGCGGTTGGTGGCACAGATACGCAGTATTTT. The chain combines TRBV19 with TRBJ2-3; tentatively, D is TRBD2 (7 bases). The CDR3 loop spans 19 amino acids. V gave up 5 bases and J gave up 1 base, with 25 bases separating them. Per the germline V gene, CDR1 is LNHDA and CDR2 is SQIVND (reference sequence).